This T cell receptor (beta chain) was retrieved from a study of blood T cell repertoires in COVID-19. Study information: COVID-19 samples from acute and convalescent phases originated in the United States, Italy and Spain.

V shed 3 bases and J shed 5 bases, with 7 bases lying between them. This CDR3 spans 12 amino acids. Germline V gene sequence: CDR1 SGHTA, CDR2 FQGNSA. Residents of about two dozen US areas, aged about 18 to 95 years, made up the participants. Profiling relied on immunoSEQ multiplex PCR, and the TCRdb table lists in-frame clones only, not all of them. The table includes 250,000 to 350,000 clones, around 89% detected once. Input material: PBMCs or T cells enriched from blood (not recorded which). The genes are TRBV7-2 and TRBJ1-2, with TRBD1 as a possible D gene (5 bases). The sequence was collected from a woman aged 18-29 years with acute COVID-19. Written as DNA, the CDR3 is TGTGCCAGCAGCTTGACAGTGTATGGCTACACCTTC. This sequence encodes CASSLTVYGYTF. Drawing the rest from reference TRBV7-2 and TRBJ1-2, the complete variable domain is GAGVSQSPSNKVTEKGKDVELRCDPISGHTALYWYRQSLGQGLEFLIYFQGNSAPDKSGLPSDRFSAERTGGSVSTLTIQRTQQEDSAVYLCASSLTVYGYTFGSGTRLTVV.